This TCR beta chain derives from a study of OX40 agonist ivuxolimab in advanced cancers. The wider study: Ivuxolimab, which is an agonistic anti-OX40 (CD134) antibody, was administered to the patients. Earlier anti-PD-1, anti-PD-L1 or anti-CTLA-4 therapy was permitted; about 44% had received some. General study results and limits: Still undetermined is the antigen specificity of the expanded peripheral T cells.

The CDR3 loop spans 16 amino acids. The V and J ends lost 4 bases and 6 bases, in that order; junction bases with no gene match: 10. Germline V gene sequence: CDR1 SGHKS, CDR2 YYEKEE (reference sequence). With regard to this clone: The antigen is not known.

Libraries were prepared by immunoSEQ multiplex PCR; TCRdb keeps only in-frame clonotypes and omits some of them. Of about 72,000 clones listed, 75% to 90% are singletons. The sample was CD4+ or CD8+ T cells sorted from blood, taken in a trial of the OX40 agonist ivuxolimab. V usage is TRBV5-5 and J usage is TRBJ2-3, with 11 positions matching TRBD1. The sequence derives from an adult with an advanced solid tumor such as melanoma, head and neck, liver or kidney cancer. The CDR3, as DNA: TGTGCCAGCAGCGTGGGGGACAGGGGGATCACGGATACGCAGTATTTT. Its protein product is CASSVGDRGITDTQYF.